The present T cell receptor (beta chain) was sequenced within a study of regulatory and conventional T cells in RAG deficiency. Trimming removed 0 bases from V and 4 bases from J; junction bases left unmatched: 6. The CDR3 extends over 16 amino acids. In germline, CDR1 is SGHNT, CDR2 YYREEE (reference sequence). A note on this clone: Its antigen is as yet unknown.

Study-wide results and limits: Omenn patients showed >85% Treg-Tconv overlap and shorter CDR3 lengths. Treg unique TCR beta sequences were 90 to 100-fold fewer in Omenn syndrome and CID/AS patients than controls. Control T-cell subsets had markedly higher Shannon entropy and lower Simpson indices than RAG-deficient patients.

Genomic DNA came from blood conventional CD4+ T cells gated CD25-low CD127-high. Sequencing used immunoSEQ multiplex PCR; TCRdb keeps in-frame clones, though not all of them. The sample lists about 30,000 clones, roughly three quarters seen once, with 3.4% in the top ten. These same data were also listed under a study on regulatory T cells. According to that study: The primer mix had 52 TRBV and 13 TRBJ primers. Patient repertoires had restricted TRB V-J pairs and skewed V and J usage, most in Tregs.

The chain couples TRBV5-4 to TRBJ2-2; 7 bases align to TRBD2. This TCR was recovered from a human donor in good health. Sample: CD4+ effector T cells sorted from blood. CDR3 nucleotide sequence: TGTGCCAGCAGCTTGGATGGCGGGGAGGGCACCGGGGAGCTGTTTTTT. Translation: CASSLDGGEGTGELFF.